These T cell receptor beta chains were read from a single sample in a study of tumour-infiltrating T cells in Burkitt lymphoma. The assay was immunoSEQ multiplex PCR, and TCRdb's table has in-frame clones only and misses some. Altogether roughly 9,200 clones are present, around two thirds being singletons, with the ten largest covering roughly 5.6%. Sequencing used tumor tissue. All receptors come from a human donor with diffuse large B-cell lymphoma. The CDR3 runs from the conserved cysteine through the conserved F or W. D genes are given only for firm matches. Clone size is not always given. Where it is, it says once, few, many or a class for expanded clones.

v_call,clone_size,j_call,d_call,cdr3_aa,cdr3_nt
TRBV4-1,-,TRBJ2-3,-,CASSRDERTDTQYF,TGCGCCAGCAGCCGAGACGAACGCACAGATACGCAGTATTTT
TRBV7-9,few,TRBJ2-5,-,CASNVGEYETQYF,TGTGCCAGCAACGTAGGGGAGTATGAGACCCAGTACTTC
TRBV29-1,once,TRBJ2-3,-,CSVEGSLGHLYGTQYF,TGCAGCGTTGAAGGATCCTTGGGACATCTCTATGGTACGCAGTATTTT
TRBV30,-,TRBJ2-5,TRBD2,CAWSGASGGQETQYF,TGTGCCTGGAGTGGGGCTAGCGGGGGACAAGAGACCCAGTACTTC
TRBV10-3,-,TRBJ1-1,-,CAISAKERAEAFF,TGTGCCATCAGTGCTAAGGAGCGGGCTGAAGCTTTCTTT
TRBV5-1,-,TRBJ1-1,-,CASSLGQGGTEAFF,TGCGCCAGCAGCTTGGGTCAGGGAGGAACTGAAGCTTTCTTT
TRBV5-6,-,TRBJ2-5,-,CASSLGGRWETQYF,TGTGCCAGCAGCTTGGGAGGGCGGTGGGAGACCCAGTACTTC
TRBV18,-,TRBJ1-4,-,CASSPPATGDEKLFF,TGTGCCAGCTCACCACCGGCTACAGGTGATGAAAAACTGTTTTTT
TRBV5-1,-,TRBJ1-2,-,CASSLYRIGYTF,TGCGCCAGCAGCTTGTACCGGATAGGCTACACCTTC
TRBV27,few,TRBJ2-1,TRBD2,CASSPLAGAYNEQFF,TGTGCCAGCAGTCCGTTAGCGGGAGCCTACAATGAGCAGTTCTTC
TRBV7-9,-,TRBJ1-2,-,CASSLVEDNYGYTF,TGTGCCAGCAGCTTAGTCGAAGATAACTATGGCTACACCTTC
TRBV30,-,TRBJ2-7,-,CAWSVKGIQGEQYF,TGTGCCTGGAGTGTAAAGGGCATCCAGGGCGAGCAGTACTTC
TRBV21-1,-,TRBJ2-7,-,CASSNAPYEQYF,TGTGCCAGCAGCAACGCTCCCTACGAGCAGTACTTC
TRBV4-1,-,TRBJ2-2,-,CASSQITSGGELFF,TGCGCCAGCAGCCAAATAACTAGTGGCGGGGAGCTGTTTTTT
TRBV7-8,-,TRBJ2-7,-,CASKVRAQAYEQYF,TGTGCCAGCAAGGTTCGGGCACAAGCTTACGAGCAGTACTTC
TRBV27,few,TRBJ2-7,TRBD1,CASSLPGQGAYEQYF,TGTGCCAGCAGTTTACCGGGACAGGGGGCCTACGAGCAGTACTTC
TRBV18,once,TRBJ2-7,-,CASSFLLEDEQYF,TGTGCCAGCTCCTTTCTTCTAGAGGACGAGCAGTACTTC
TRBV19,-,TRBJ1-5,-,CASSVTGGNQPQHF,TGTGCCAGTAGTGTTACAGGAGGGAATCAGCCCCAGCATTTT
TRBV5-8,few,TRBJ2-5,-,CASSLDSGRETQYF,TGTGCCAGCAGCTTGGATTCCGGGCGAGAGACCCAGTACTTC
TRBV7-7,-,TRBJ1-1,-,CASSLQRNTEAFF,TGTGCTAGCAGCTTACAACGGAACACTGAAGCTTTCTTT
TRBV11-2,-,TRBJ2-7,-,CASSPKAGRFYEQYF,TGTGCCAGCAGCCCAAAGGCGGGCAGGTTCTACGAGCAGTACTTC
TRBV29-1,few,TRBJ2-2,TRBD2,CSVELAGTGELFF,TGCAGCGTTGAGCTAGCGGGTACCGGGGAGCTGTTTTTT
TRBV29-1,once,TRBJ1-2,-,CSVAPIGASGYTF,TGCAGCGTCGCTCCAATTGGGGCGAGCGGCTACACCTTC
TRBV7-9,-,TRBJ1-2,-,CATTANYGYTF,TGTGCGACGACAGCAAACTATGGCTACACCTTC
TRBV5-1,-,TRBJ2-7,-,CASSKDSYEQYF,TGCGCCAGCAGCAAAGACAGCTACGAGCAGTACTTC
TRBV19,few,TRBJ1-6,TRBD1,CASQGQGPLSPLHF,TGTGCCAGCCAAGGACAGGGACCGCTTTCACCCCTCCACTTT
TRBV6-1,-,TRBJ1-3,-,CASSRGTGNTIYF,TGTGCCAGCAGTAGGGGAACCGGAAACACCATATATTTT
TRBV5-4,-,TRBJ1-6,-,CASSLLGNSPLHF,TGTGCCAGCAGCTTGCTCGGAAATTCACCCCTCCACTTT
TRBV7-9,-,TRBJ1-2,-,CASSSDGNYGYTF,TGTGCCAGCAGTTCGGACGGCAACTATGGCTACACCTTC
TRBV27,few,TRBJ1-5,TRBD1,CASRGTGYQPQHF,TGTGCCAGCAGGGGGACAGGGTATCAGCCCCAGCATTTT
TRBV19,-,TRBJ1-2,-,CASSFDTGSQGYTF,TGTGCCAGTAGTTTTGACACAGGGAGCCAGGGCTACACCTTC
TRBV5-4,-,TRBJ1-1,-,CASSLGGGENTEAFF,TGTGCCAGCAGCTTGGGGGGGGGAGAGAACACTGAAGCTTTCTTT
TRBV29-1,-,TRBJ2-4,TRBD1,CSGTHRGANIQYF,TGCAGCGGGACTCACAGGGGGGCAAACATTCAGTACTTC
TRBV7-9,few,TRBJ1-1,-,CASSLDGGEAFF,TGTGCCAGCAGCTTAGATGGGGGTGAAGCTTTCTTT
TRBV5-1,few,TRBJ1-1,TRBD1,CASSWGTGTNTEAFF,TGCGCCAGCAGCTGGGGGACAGGTACGAACACTGAAGCTTTCTTT
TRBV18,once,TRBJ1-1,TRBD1,CASSPPRTGVDTEAFF,TGTGCCAGCTCACCACCGAGGACAGGGGTGGACACTGAAGCTTTCTTT
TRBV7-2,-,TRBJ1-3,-,CASPLGPNSGNTIYF,TGTGCCAGCCCCTTGGGCCCCAACTCTGGAAACACCATATATTTT
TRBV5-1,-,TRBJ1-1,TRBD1,CASKQGDRLNTEAFF,TGCGCCAGCAAGCAAGGGGACAGACTAAACACTGAAGCTTTCTTT
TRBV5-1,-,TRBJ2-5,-,CASSQAAGAQETQYF,TGCGCCAGCAGCCAAGCCGCGGGGGCCCAAGAGACCCAGTACTTC
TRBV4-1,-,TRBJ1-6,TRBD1,CASRDEQGVNSPLHF,TGCGCCAGCAGAGACGAACAGGGGGTGAATTCACCCCTCCACTTT
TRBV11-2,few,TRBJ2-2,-,CASSLLGTGELFF,TGTGCCAGCAGCTTGCTGGGAACCGGGGAGCTGTTTTTT
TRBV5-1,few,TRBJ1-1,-,CASSSDRLNTEAFF,TGCGCCAGCTCCTCGGACAGATTGAACACTGAAGCTTTCTTT
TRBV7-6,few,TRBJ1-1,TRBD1,CASSSPSGGNTEAFF,TGTGCCAGCAGCTCTCCCTCAGGGGGGAACACTGAAGCTTTCTTT
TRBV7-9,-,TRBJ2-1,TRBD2,CASSPPGLAGVNEQFF,TGTGCCAGCAGCCCCCCTGGTCTAGCGGGGGTCAATGAGCAGTTCTTC
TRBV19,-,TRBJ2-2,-,CASSLGPKPGELFF,TGTGCCAGTAGTTTAGGCCCGAAACCCGGGGAGCTGTTTTTT
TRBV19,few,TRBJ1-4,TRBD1,CASSGTGQGEKLFF,TGTGCCAGTAGTGGGACAGGGCAGGGTGAAAAACTGTTTTTT
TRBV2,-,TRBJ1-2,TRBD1,CASSPGQVVVGYTF,TGTGCCAGCAGTCCGGGACAGGTCGTGGTTGGCTACACCTTC
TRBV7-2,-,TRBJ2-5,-,CASSLAEYSRETQYF,TGTGCCAGCAGCTTAGCGGAGTACAGTAGAGAGACCCAGTACTTC
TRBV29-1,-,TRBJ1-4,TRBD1,CSVRSGTGGEKLFF,TGCAGCGTTCGGAGCGGGACAGGGGGGGAAAAACTGTTTTTT
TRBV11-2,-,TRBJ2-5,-,CASSLSEQETQYF,TGTGCCAGCAGCTTGTCCGAGCAAGAGACCCAGTACTTC
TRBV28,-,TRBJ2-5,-,CASSPGPTATTETQYF,TGTGCCAGCAGCCCCGGGCCGACAGCCACGACGGAGACCCAGTACTTC
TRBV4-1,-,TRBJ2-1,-,CASSQRVGTNEQFF,TGCGCCAGCAGCCAAAGAGTAGGTACCAATGAGCAGTTCTTC
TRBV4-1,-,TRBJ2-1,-,CASSQAGQRHEQFF,TGCGCCAGCAGCCAAGCGGGCCAACGGCATGAGCAGTTCTTC
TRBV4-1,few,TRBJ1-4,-,CASSQEPGVNEKLFF,TGCGCCAGCAGCCAAGAGCCAGGGGTTAATGAAAAACTGTTTTTT